The rows below give T cell receptor beta chains drawn from one sample of a study of spatial heterogeneity in lung cancer. MiXCR, run by TCRdb on the 5' RACE reads, gives a single entry per CDR3 protein. Of roughly 79,000 distinct CDR3 sequences listed, over 9.5% are singletons. Sequenced material: PBMCs, taken at surgery. These receptors all stem from a male donor with early-stage non-small cell lung cancer. Both conserved end residues are trimmed from each CDR3. Each record gives: V gene, CDR3 protein.

TRBV10-2 ASSDGLADTDTQY
TRBV5-1 ASSLDQEAPSYEQY
TRBV12-3/TRBV12-4 ASSSLGWEQY
TRBV6-1 ASSENRAVGTNEKLF
TRBV7-2 ASSLGHRRVDTQY
TRBV20-1 SARKSKASGSSGELF
TRBV5-1 ASSLRSVNTGELF
TRBV6-2/TRBV6-3 ASAGGGEAYEQY
TRBV10-3 ATAETSNYGYT
TRBV29-1 CAAAGNTEAF
TRBV11-2 ASSPQRGGNEQF
TRBV4-1 ASSQDRDSSFYNEQF
TRBV2 ASRYPGGINQPQH
TRBV13 ASSFQANYGYT
TRBV7-6 ASSLGSGSNVLT
TRBV6-5 ASSYLSSGPNTGELF
TRBV29-1 SVEDPGIHEQY
TRBV9 ASSGADEQF
TRBV24-1 ATGQGATGELF
TRBV5-6 ASSAYTDYGYT
TRBV9 ASSGLSGAF
TRBV29-1 SAGSIYLCSAGTGGFYEQY
TRBV3-1 ASSQVGGAGNTIY
TRBV20-1 SASRQY
TRBV7-2 ASSFDGGETQY
TRBV19 ASTFRMGLAGDEQF
TRBV7-9 ASSGLAADTKY
TRBV20-1 SARANTGNTGELF
TRBV19 ASSTGTFSTDTQY
TRBV29-1 SVEPWKEETQY
TRBV6-4 ASSVEEGYEQY
TRBV11-2 ASSFNHNEQF
TRBV20-1 SAGTSGRAKDTQY
TRBV3-1 ASSQDLGPQQAYEQY
TRBV9 ASSVGSRAMNTEAF
TRBV5-1 ASSLKGGIGGELF
TRBV7-8 ASQVSRNADTQY
TRBV7-2 ASSFAGGTTEAF
TRBV5-6 ASSPRRAETQY
TRBV29-1 SVRPENVYEQY